There are many counts of the clone carrying this T cell receptor beta chain. This sample stems from a study of T cells of healthy individuals. Via MiXCR, TCRdb re-called the 5' RACE reads, giving one row per CDR3 protein. The data hold 60,000 to 80,000 distinct CDR3 sequences, with 15% to 20% observed a single time. The germline CDR1 and CDR2 sequences are GTSNPN and SVGIG (reference sequence). V shed 0 bases and J 5 bases; nucleotides not matched to a gene: 3. The CDR3 runs 14 residues. V and J are TRBV30 and TRBJ2-3, with 9 bases aligning to TRBD1. The receptor comes from a human donor in good health. In DNA, the CDR3 is TGTGCCTGGAGTGTACAGGGGGCGGGAGATACGCAGTATTTT. This codes for CAWSVQGAGDTQYF.